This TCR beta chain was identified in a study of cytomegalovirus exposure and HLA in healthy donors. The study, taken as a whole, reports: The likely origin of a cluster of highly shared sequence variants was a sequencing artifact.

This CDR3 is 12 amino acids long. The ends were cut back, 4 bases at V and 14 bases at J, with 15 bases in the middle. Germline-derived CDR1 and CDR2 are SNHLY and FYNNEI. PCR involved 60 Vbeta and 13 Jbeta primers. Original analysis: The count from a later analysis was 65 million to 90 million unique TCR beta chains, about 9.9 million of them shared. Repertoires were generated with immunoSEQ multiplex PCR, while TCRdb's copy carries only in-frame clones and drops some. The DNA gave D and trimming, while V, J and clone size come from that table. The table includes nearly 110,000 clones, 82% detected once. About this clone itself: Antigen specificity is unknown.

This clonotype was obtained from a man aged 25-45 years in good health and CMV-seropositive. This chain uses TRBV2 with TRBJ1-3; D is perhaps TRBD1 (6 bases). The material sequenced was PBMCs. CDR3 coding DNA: TGTGCCAGCAGTGTGAGGACAGCCGATGTATATTTT. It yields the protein CASSVRTADVYF. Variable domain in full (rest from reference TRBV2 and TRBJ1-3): EPEVTQTPSHQVTQMGQEVILRCVPISNHLYFYWYRQILGQKVEFLVSFYNNEISEKSEIFDDQFSVERPDGSNFTLKIRSTKLEDSAMYFCASSVRTADVYFGEGSWLTVV.